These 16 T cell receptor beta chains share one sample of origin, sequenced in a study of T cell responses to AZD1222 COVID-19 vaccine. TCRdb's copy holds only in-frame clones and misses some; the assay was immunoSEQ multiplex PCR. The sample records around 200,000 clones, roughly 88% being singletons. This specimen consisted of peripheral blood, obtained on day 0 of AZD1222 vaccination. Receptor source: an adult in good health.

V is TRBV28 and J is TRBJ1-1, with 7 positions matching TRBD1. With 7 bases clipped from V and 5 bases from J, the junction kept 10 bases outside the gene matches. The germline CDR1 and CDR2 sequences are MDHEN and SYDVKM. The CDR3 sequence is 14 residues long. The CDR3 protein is CASTIQGRRTEAFF. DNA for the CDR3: TGTGCCAGCACTATACAGGGGCGTAGGACTGAAGCTTTCTTT.

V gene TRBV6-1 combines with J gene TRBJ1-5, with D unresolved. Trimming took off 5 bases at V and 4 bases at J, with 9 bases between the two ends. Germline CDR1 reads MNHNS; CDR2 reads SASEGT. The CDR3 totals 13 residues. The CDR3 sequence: CASSFDGNQPQHF. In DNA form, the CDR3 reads TGTGCCAGCAGTTTTGACGGTAATCAGCCCCAGCATTTT.

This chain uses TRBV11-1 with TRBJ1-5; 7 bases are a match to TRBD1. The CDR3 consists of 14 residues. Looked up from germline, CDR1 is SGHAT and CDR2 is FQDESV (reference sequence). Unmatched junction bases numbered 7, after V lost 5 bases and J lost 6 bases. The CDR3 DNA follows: TGTGCCAGCAGCACTCACAGGGGTGGTCAGCCCCAGCATTTT. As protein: CASSTHRGGQPQHF. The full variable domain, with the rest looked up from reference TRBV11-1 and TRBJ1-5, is EAEVAQSPRYKITEKSQAVAFWCDPISGHATLYWYRQILGQGPELLVQFQDESVVDDSQLPKDRFSAERLKGVDSTLKIQPAELGDSAMYLCASSTHRGGQPQHFGDGTRLSIL.

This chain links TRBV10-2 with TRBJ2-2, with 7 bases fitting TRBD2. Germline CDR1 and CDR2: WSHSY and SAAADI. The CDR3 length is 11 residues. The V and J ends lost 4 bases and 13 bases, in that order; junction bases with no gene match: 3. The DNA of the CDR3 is TGCGCCAGCAGTGCCGGGGGGTGGCTGTTTTTT. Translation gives CASSAGGWLFF.

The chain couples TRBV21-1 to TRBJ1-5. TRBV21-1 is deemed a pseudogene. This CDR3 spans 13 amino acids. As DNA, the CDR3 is TGTGCCAGCAGCAAAAAGGGTTTCCAGCCCCAGCATTTT. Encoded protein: CASSKKGFQPQHF.

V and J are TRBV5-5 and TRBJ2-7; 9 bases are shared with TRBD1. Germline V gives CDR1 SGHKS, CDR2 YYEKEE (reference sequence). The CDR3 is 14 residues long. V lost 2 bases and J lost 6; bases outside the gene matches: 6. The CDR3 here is CASSFGDRASEQYF. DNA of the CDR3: TGTGCCAGCAGCTTTGGGGACAGGGCTTCCGAGCAGTACTTC.

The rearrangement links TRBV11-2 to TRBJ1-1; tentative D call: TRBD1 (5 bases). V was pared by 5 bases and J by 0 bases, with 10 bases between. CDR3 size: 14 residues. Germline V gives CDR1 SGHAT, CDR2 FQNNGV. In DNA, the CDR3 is TGTGCCAGCAGCCGTCGGGGCTTGAACACTGAAGCTTTCTTT. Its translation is CASSRRGLNTEAFF.

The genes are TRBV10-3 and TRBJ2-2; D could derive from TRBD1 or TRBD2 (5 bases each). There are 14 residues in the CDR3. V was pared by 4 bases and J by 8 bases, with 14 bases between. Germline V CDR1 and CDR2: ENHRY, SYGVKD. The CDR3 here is CAISAGPPTGELFF. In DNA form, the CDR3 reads TGTGCCATCAGTGCGGGACCACCGACGGGGGAGCTGTTTTTT.

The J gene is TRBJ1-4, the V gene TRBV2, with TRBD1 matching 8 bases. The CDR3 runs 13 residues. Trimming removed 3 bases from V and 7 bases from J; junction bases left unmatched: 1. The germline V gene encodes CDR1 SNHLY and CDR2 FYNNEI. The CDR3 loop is CASSDRGLEKLFF. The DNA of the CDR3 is TGTGCCAGCAGTGACAGGGGGCTTGAAAAACTGTTTTTT.

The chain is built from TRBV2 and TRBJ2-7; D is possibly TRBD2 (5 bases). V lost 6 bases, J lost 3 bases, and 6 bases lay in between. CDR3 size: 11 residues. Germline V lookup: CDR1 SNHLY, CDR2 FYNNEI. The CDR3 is CASREVYEQYF. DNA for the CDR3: TGTGCCAGCAGGGAGGTCTACGAGCAGTACTTC.

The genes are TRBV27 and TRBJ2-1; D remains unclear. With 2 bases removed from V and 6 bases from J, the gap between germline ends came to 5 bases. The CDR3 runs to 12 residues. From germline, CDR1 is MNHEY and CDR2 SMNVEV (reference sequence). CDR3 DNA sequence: TGTGCCAGCAGTTTAACGGCCAATGAGCAGTTCTTC. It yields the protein CASSLTANEQFF.

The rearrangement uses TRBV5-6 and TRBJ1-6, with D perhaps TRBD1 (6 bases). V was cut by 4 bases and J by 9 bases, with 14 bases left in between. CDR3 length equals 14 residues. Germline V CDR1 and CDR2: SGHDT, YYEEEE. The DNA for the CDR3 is TGTGCCAGCAGCCGCGAGGGGGGCATTTCACCCCTCCACTTT. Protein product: CASSREGGISPLHF.

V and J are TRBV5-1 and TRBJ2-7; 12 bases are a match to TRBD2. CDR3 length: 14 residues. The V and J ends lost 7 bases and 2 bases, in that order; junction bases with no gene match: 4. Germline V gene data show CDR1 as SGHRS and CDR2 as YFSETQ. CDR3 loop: CASALAGGTYEQYF. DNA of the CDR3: TGCGCCAGCGCACTAGCGGGGGGTACCTACGAGCAGTACTTC. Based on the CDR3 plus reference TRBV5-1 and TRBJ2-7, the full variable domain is KAGVTQTPRYLIKTRGQQVTLSCSPISGHRSVSWYQQTPGQGLQFLFEYFSETQRNKGNFPGRFSGRQFSNSRSEMNVSTLELGDSALYLCASALAGGTYEQYFGPGTRLTVT.

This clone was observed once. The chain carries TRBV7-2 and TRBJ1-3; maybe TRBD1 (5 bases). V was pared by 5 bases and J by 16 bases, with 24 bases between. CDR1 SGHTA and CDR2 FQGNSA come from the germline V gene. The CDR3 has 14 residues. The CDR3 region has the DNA TGTGCCAGCAGCCCTAAATTGGGTGGGGGGGAGGCGTATTTT. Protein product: CASSPKLGGGEAYF.

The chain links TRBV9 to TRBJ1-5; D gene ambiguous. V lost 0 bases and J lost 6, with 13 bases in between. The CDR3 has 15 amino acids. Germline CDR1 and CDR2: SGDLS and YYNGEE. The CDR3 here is CASSVGAGEGQPQHF. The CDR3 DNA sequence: TGTGCCAGCAGCGTAGGGGCAGGAGAAGGTCAGCCCCAGCATTTT.

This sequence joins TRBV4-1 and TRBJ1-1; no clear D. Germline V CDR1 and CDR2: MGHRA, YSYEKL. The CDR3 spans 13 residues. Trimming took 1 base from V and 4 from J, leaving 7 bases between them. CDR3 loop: CASSQALSTEAFF. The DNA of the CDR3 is TGCGCCAGCAGCCAAGCCTTGAGCACTGAAGCTTTCTTT.